The TCR beta chain under discussion was sequenced for a study of blood T cell repertoires in COVID-19. V lost 6 bases to trimming and J lost 4 bases, with 10 bases between them. The CDR3 spans 13 residues. TCRdb's table, derived via immunoSEQ multiplex PCR, lists solely in-frame clones and lacks some. Of about 120,000 clones listed, more than 60% are singletons. V gene TRBV12-3 or TRBV12-4 combines with J gene TRBJ1-5, with D unclear. The receptor was isolated from a man aged 70 or older with acute or convalescent COVID-19. Sequencing input: peripheral blood. CDR3 nucleotide sequence: TGTGCCAGCAGCAGGACTGGAAATCAGCCCCAGCATTTT. It encodes CASSRTGNQPQHF.